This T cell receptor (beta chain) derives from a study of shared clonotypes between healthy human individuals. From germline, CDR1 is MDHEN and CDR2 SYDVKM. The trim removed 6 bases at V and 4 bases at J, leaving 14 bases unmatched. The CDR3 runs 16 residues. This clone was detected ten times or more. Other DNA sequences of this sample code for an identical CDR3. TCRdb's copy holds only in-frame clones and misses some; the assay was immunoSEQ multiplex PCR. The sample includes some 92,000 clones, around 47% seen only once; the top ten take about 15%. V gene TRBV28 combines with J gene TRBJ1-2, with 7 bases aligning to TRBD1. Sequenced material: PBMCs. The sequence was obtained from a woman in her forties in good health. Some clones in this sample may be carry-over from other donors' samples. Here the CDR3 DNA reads TGTGCCAGCAGACTGAGTTTACAGGGGTTCGGCTATGGCTACACCTTC. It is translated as CASRLSLQGFGYGYTF.